These 24 T cell receptor beta chains were all obtained from the same sample, sequenced in a study of Tregs in tolerant kidney transplant recipients. Assay: immunoSEQ multiplex PCR; the TCRdb copy retains only in-frame clones and omits some. The sample includes about 14,000 clones, approximately 92% of them seen just once. The specimen sequenced was CD8+ T cells from blood. The receptor set was obtained from a human donor in good health.

This clone was recorded a few times. The chain couples TRBV4-2 to TRBJ2-5; 7 nucleotides match TRBD2. Per germline, CDR1 LGHNA and CDR2 YNFKEQ. V gave up 0 bases and J gave up 3 bases; unmatched junction bases: 7. CDR3 size: 16 residues. The CDR3 sequence is CASSQEDREGEETQYF. The CDR3 DNA reads as TGTGCCAGCAGCCAAGAGGATAGGGAGGGCGAAGAGACCCAGTACTTC.

The chain combines TRBV7-6 with TRBJ2-7, with 9 bases identical to TRBD1. Germline V gives CDR1 SGHVS, CDR2 FNYEAQ. Trimming removed 0 bases from V and 2 bases from J; junction bases left unmatched: 11. The length of the CDR3 is 18 residues. Written as DNA, the CDR3 is TGTGCCAGCAGCTTAGCCCCCCCGGGGACAGGGCCCACCTACGAGCAGTACTTC. Amino acid sequence: CASSLAPPGTGPTYEQYF.

The chain is built from TRBV5-1 and TRBJ1-2; 11 nucleotides line up with TRBD1. This CDR3 is built from 16 residues. V lost 5 bases and J lost 4; bases outside the gene matches: 10. The germline gives CDR1 SGHRS, CDR2 YFSETQ. CDR3 residues: CASRGQGAQLSYGYTF. Written as DNA, the CDR3 is TGCGCCAGCAGAGGACAGGGGGCCCAACTAAGCTATGGCTACACCTTC.

The rearrangement joins TRBV4-3 to TRBJ2-7, with D unresolved. The CDR3 totals 17 residues. The germline V gene encodes CDR1 LGHNA and CDR2 YSLEER. V was shortened by 0 bases and J by 3 bases, with 18 bases between the two germline ends. This chain's CDR3 is CASSQDRDSPFFYEQYF. The CDR3, as DNA: TGCGCCAGCAGCCAAGATCGCGACTCCCCTTTTTTCTACGAGCAGTACTTC.

The V and J genes are TRBV6-5 and TRBJ1-2, with TRBD1 matching 10 bases. The V and J ends lost 5 bases and 7 bases, in that order; junction bases with no gene match: 4. The CDR3 has 13 residues. Germline V gives CDR1 MNHEY, CDR2 SVGAGI. CDR3 DNA sequence: TGTGCCAGCAGTCCATGGGACAGGGGTGGCTACACCTTC. This encodes CASSPWDRGGYTF.

This sequence joins TRBV9 and TRBJ2-1, with 8 bases matching TRBD2. The J segment lost 9 bases and the V segment lost 2 bases, leaving 10 bases of the junction unmatched. Germline loops: CDR1 SGDLS, CDR2 YYNGEE. CDR3 length: 15 amino acids. Written as DNA, the CDR3 is TGTGCCAGCAGCGTCTCTAGCGGGTCTCCCGCTGAGCAGTTCTTC. The encoded protein is CASSVSSGSPAEQFF.

This chain joins TRBV19 and TRBJ2-7; D is possibly TRBD1 or TRBD2 (6 bases each). From germline, CDR1 is LNHDA and CDR2 SQIVND (reference sequence). There are 15 residues in the CDR3. The ends were cut back, 2 bases at V and 2 bases at J, with 13 bases in the middle. The CDR3, as DNA: TGTGCCAGTAGTATATTACCCGGGGGCCCCTACGAGCAGTACTTC. Its translation: CASSILPGGPYEQYF.

The V and J genes are TRBV4-1 and TRBJ2-7, with D possibly being TRBD2 (6 bases). The CDR3 sequence is 13 residues long. Germline values: CDR1 MGHRA, CDR2 YSYEKL. Trimming pared 5 bases from V and 7 bases from J, leaving 15 bases between. The CDR3 DNA is TGCGCCAGCAGCGAGCGGGCTGTCGAGGAGCAGTACTTC. Translation gives CASSERAVEEQYF.

J is TRBJ1-4 and V is TRBV5-1; TRBD1 matches at 7 bases. The CDR3 length is 14 residues. Germline V CDR1 and CDR2: SGHRS, YFSETQ. J gave up 8 bases and V 4 bases, and 8 bases lay outside the gene matches. For the CDR3, the DNA is TGCGCCAGCAGCCTCGGGACAGTCACCGAAAAACTGTTTTTT. Encoded protein: CASSLGTVTEKLFF.

The chain couples TRBV11-2 to TRBJ2-7; 10 bases are shared with TRBD2. This CDR3 is 16 amino acids long. Germline assignment: CDR1 SGHAT and CDR2 FQNNGV. Trimming removed 1 base from V and 4 bases from J; junction bases left unmatched: 7. DNA of the CDR3: TGTGCCAGCAGCTTAGGGGGGATAGCGGGAGGATACGAGCAGTACTTC. This sequence encodes CASSLGGIAGGYEQYF.

This clone appeared a few times. The rearrangement uses TRBV7-2 and TRBJ2-3; 8 nucleotides match TRBD2. The germline gives CDR1 SGHTA, CDR2 FQGNSA. This CDR3 has 18 residues. Trimming cost V 4 bases and J 2 bases; bases outside gene matches: 14. The CDR3 DNA reads TGTGCCAGCAGCTGGGGACCCTCTCGGGGGGGTCCCACAGATACGCAGTATTTT. It codes for CASSWGPSRGGPTDTQYF. The full variable domain, completed using reference TRBV7-2 and TRBJ2-3, is GAGVSQSPSNKVTEKGKDVELRCDPISGHTALYWYRQSLGQGLEFLIYFQGNSAPDKSGLPSDRFSAERTGGSVSTLTIQRTQQEDSAVYLCASSWGPSRGGPTDTQYFGPGTRLTVL.

J is TRBJ1-1 and V is TRBV9, with unresolved D. Looked up from germline, CDR1 is SGDLS and CDR2 is YYNGEE. Deletions cut 3 bases from V and 4 bases from J, with 7 bases between. There are 12 residues in the CDR3. The CDR3 loop is CASSALGTEAFF. For the CDR3, the DNA is TGTGCCAGCAGCGCCTTAGGCACTGAAGCTTTCTTT.

This sequence joins TRBV19 and TRBJ2-1; 13 bases align to TRBD2. Trimming took 5 bases from V and 7 from J; bases not matched to a gene: 11. CDR3 size: 17 residues. CDR1 LNHDA and CDR2 SQIVND come from the germline V gene (reference sequence). The CDR3 loop is CASSPRLAGGRWNEQFF. For the CDR3, the DNA is TGTGCCAGTAGTCCGAGACTAGCGGGGGGTCGATGGAATGAGCAGTTCTTC.

The CDR3: CASSSLGGTYNEQFF. The CDR3, as DNA: TGTGCCAGCAGTTCCCTCGGAGGGACGTACAATGAGCAGTTCTTC. V is TRBV7-6 and J is TRBJ2-1; D may be TRBD2 (6 bases). Deletions cut 6 bases from V and 4 bases from J, with 16 bases between. Germline V gives CDR1 SGHVS, CDR2 FNYEAQ. The CDR3 loop spans 15 amino acids. Combining the CDR3 with reference TRBV7-6 and TRBJ2-1 gives the whole variable domain GAGVSQSPRYKVTKRGQDVALRCDPISGHVSLYWYRQALGQGPEFLTYFNYEAQQDKSGLPNDRFSAERPEGSISTLTIQRTEQRDSAMYRCASSSLGGTYNEQFFGPGTRLTVL.

The chain recombines TRBV7-6 with TRBJ1-1, with D unresolved. The CDR3 length is 12 residues. Trimming shortened V by 2 bases and J by 7 bases, and 8 bases separated the two germline ends. Germline-derived CDR1 and CDR2 are SGHVS and FNYEAQ. CDR3 region: CASSLRPGEAFF. As DNA, the CDR3 is TGTGCCAGCAGCTTACGGCCGGGTGAAGCTTTCTTT.

V is TRBV29-1 and J is TRBJ2-1; D is uncertain. Germline loops: CDR1 SQVTM, CDR2 ANQGSEA. The CDR3 runs to 15 residues. V shed 7 bases and J shed 0 bases, with 16 bases lying between them. As DNA, the CDR3 is TGCAGCGCCTCAACCCATCCAAGCTCCTACAATGAGCAGTTCTTC. Translating it yields CSASTHPSSYNEQFF.

This rearrangement joins TRBV7-8 to TRBJ1-5, with D possibly being TRBD1 (6 bases). This CDR3 has 17 amino acids. The germline V and J ends were trimmed by 1 base and 2 bases, with 15 bases remaining between them. The germline V gene encodes CDR1 SGHVS and CDR2 FQNEAQ. The CDR3 sequence: CASSLGGGCEGNQPQHF. CDR3 nucleotide sequence: TGTGCCAGCAGCTTAGGGGGGGGCTGTGAGGGCAATCAGCCCCAGCATTTT.

The V gene is TRBV27, the J gene TRBJ1-2; TRBD1 matches 7 bases. Germline-derived CDR1 and CDR2 are MNHEY and SMNVEV (reference sequence). The V gene end was trimmed by 8 bases and the J gene end by 6 bases; junction bases not matched to a gene: 6. This CDR3 has 12 residues. CDR3 region: CASSTGVDGYTF. The CDR3 DNA reads as TGTGCCAGCTCTACAGGGGTTGATGGCTACACCTTC.

Note on this clone: Other DNA sequences in the sample encode the same CDR3. This chain links TRBV5-1 with TRBJ2-7, with D perhaps TRBD1 (6 bases). The CDR3 sequence is 15 residues long. The V end lost 0 bases, the J end lost 5 bases, and 15 bases lay between the germline ends. Germline CDR1 reads SGHRS; CDR2 reads YFSETQ. This CDR3 is CASSLGQGMTDEQYF. The CDR3 nucleotides are TGCGCCAGCAGCTTGGGTCAGGGGATGACCGACGAGCAGTACTTC.

The chain links TRBV9 to TRBJ2-3; 14 nucleotides match TRBD2. Germline CDR1 and CDR2: SGDLS and YYNGEE. CDR3 length equals 20 residues. V lost 3 bases, J lost 0 bases, and 12 bases stayed unmatched. CDR3 sequence: CASSAPLGLAGVGSTDTQYF. CDR3 bases: TGTGCCAGCAGCGCCCCCCTGGGACTAGCGGGAGTAGGGAGCACAGATACGCAGTATTTT.

This chain links TRBV7-9 with TRBJ2-7, with D hard to call. The V end lost 4 bases, the J end lost 7 bases, and 8 bases lay between the germline ends. Germline V lookup: CDR1 SEHNR, CDR2 FQNEAQ (reference sequence). CDR3 length equals 11 residues. The CDR3 region is CASSSLWEQYF. The CDR3 DNA sequence: TGTGCCAGCAGCTCATTATGGGAGCAGTACTTC.

The chain recombines TRBV4-1 with TRBJ2-7; 11 bases are a match to TRBD2. Looked up from germline, CDR1 is MGHRA and CDR2 is YSYEKL. V shed 0 bases, J shed 2 bases, and the junction held 9 bases outside the gene matches. There are 18 residues in the CDR3. CDR3 in DNA: TGCGCCAGCAGCCAAGATGCAACTAGCGGGGGCAGAACCTACGAGCAGTACTTC. This encodes CASSQDATSGGRTYEQYF.

The chain recombines TRBV4-3 with TRBJ2-3, with D possibly TRBD2 on 7 matching bases. CDR1 is LGHNA, CDR2 YSLEER, per germline. The CDR3 has 22 residues. V dropped 3 bases and J dropped 5 bases, with 36 bases sitting between them. CDR3 region: CASSHLPSAGAGRMADGDTQYF. In DNA, the CDR3 is TGCGCCAGCAGCCACCTGCCCTCGGCGGGGGCCGGGAGGATGGCGGATGGAGATACGCAGTATTTT.

The chain is built from TRBV19 and TRBJ1-1; D not resolved. CDR3 length equals 14 residues. Trimming removed 6 bases at V and 1 base at J, with 12 bases between. The germline V gene has CDR1 LNHDA and CDR2 SQIVND (reference sequence). The CDR3 here is CASSLTVQNTEAFF. In DNA form, the CDR3 reads TGTGCCAGTAGCCTAACGGTGCAGAACACTGAAGCTTTCTTT. Supplemented by reference TRBV19 and TRBJ1-1, the full variable domain reads DGGITQSPKYLFRKEGQNVTLSCEQNLNHDAMYWYRQDPGQGLRLIYYSQIVNDFQKGDIAEGYSVSREKKESFPLTVTSAQKNPTAFYLCASSLTVQNTEAFFGQGTRLTVV.